What follows are 9 T cell receptor beta chains derived from one specimen sequenced in a study of response to subunit inactivated influenza vaccine. TCRdb passed the RT-PCR reads through MiXCR, listing each CDR3 protein once. The table shows about 150,000 distinct CDR3 sequences, with approximately 11% occurring only once. The input for sequencing was CD8+ T cells sorted from PBMCs, taken roughly 24 months after vaccination. The receptors were gathered from a man aged 45-69 years who received an inactivated influenza vaccine.

By share of the sample, this clonotype is medium-sized (0.01 to 0.1%). V is TRBV12-3 or TRBV12-4 and J is TRBJ1-2; perhaps TRBD1 as D (5 bases). CDR3 length: 12 amino acids. The V end lost 4 bases, the J end lost 7 bases, and 10 bases lay between the germline ends. In nucleotides, the CDR3 is TGTGCCAGCAGTTCACAGGTTATTGGCTACACCTTC. This gives the protein CASSSQVIGYTF.

This clonotype occurred many times. This chain connects TRBV12-3 or TRBV12-4 to TRBJ2-7; D may be TRBD1 (5 bases). The V and J ends lost 5 bases and 3 bases respectively, with 14 bases between them. The CDR3 consists of 14 residues. The CDR3, as DNA: TGTGCCAGCAGTCAACAGGATTGGCTCTACGAGCAGTACTTC. The encoded protein is CASSQQDWLYEQYF.

This clonotype has only a few counts. The J gene is TRBJ1-1, the V gene TRBV4-1; D might be TRBD1 (5 bases). Germline loops: CDR1 MGHRA, CDR2 YSYEKL. V lost 1 base and J 0 bases, leaving 9 bases between the germline ends. The CDR3 covers 15 residues. CDR3 loop: CASSQGTWMNTEAFF. In DNA, the CDR3 is TGCGCCAGCAGCCAAGGGACATGGATGAACACTGAAGCTTTCTTT.

This clonotype was recorded a few times. This rearrangement joins TRBV6-5 to TRBJ2-1, with D possibly being TRBD2 (5 bases). V gave up 4 bases and J gave up 8 bases, with 15 bases separating them. The CDR3 has 14 amino acids. From germline, CDR1 is MNHEY and CDR2 SVGAGI. The CDR3 loop is CASSSPSPLHEQFF. The CDR3, as DNA: TGTGCCAGCAGTTCGCCTAGCCCTCTACATGAGCAGTTCTTC.

This clonotype was recorded at least ten times. The DNA for the CDR3 is TGTGCCACCAGCAGTGGTCGAGTTTTAGGAGATACGCAGTATTTT. It translates to CATSSGRVLGDTQYF. The gene calls are TRBV15 and TRBJ2-3; D gene unclear. CDR3 size: 15 residues. Deletions cut 3 bases from V and 5 bases from J, with 15 bases between. Per the germline V gene, CDR1 is LNHNV and CDR2 is YYDKDF (reference sequence).

A few counts support this clonotype. This chain joins TRBV12-3 or TRBV12-4 and TRBJ2-1, with D tentatively TRBD1 (6 bases). This CDR3 has 17 residues. Between the trimmed V and J ends, which lost 3 bases and 5 bases, there was a span of 20 bases. CDR3 protein: CASSLLPGHTTNNEQFF. CDR3 coding DNA: TGTGCCAGCAGTTTGCTCCCGGGACATACCACCAACAATGAGCAGTTCTTC.

The V and J genes are TRBV6-2 or TRBV6-3 and TRBJ2-7, with D tentatively TRBD2 (6 bases). Trimming left V 0 bases short and J 1 base short, with 10 bases between. The CDR3 runs 15 residues. Germline assignment: CDR1 MNHEY and CDR2 SVGEGT. CDR3 in amino acids: CASSYSGGGSYEQYF. Here the CDR3 DNA reads TGTGCCAGCAGTTACTCCGGTGGGGGGTCCTACGAGCAGTACTTC.

Many counts were recorded for this clonotype. The V and J genes are TRBV28 and TRBJ2-7, with 7 bases matching TRBD2. The germline V gene encodes CDR1 MDHEN and CDR2 SYDVKM. The V gene end was trimmed by 2 bases and the J gene end by 2 bases; junction bases not matched to a gene: 6. The CDR3 extends over 15 amino acids. CDR3 loop: CASSLTLAETYEQYF. CDR3 nucleotide sequence: TGTGCCAGCAGTTTAACTCTAGCGGAAACCTACGAGCAGTACTTC.

Many counts were recorded for this clonotype. CDR3 region: CSASGTSGNYPFGQYF. The CDR3 region has the DNA TGCAGTGCTAGTGGGACTAGCGGGAATTACCCTTTTGGGCAGTACTTC. The chain employs TRBV20-1 and TRBJ2-7; 13 bases map to TRBD2. The CDR3 is 16 amino acids. Germline assignment: CDR1 DFQATT and CDR2 SNEGSKA (reference sequence). Unmatched junction bases numbered 14, after V lost 3 bases and J lost 9 bases.